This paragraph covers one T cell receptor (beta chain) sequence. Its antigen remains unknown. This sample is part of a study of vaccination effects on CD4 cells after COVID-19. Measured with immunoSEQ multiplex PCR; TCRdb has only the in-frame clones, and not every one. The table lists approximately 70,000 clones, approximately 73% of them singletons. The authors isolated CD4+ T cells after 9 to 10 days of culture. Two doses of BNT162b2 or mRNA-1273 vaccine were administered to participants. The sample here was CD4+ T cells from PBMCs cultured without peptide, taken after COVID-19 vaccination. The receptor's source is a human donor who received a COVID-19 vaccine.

The CDR3 sequence: CASSGLIGTGELFF. DNA for the CDR3: TGCGCCAGCAGCGGCTTGATTGGAACCGGGGAGCTGTTTTTT. J is TRBJ2-2 and V is TRBV10-1; no clear D gene. V lost 6 bases and J 5 bases, leaving 13 bases between the germline ends. Germline CDR1 and CDR2: WNHNN and SYGVQD (reference sequence). The CDR3 totals 14 residues.